The rows below give T cell receptor beta chains drawn from one sample of a study of blood T cells in healthy people across ages. Each CDR3 protein gets one entry after TCRdb re-called the 5' RACE reads with MiXCR. The table lists over 950,000 distinct CDR3 sequences, about 53% of them singletons. The specimen sequenced was blood. Receptors were obtained from a woman aged 55-70 years in good health. The CDR3 runs from the conserved cysteine through the conserved F or W. The order of the fields is V gene, J gene, CDR3 protein.

>TRBV29-1|TRBJ1-2
CSAEGNYGYTF
>TRBV28|.
CASSFSRVVDEQYF
>TRBV14|TRBJ2-1
CASSQTSGRHNEQFF
>TRBV4-1|TRBJ2-5
CASSRTGVGETQYF
>TRBV28|TRBJ2-3
CASSVGNTDTQYF
>TRBV28|TRBJ1-6
CASSSRPSSYNSPLHF
>TRBV7-2|TRBJ2-5
CASSLDGGKRGTQYF
>TRBV7-9|TRBJ2-1
CASSPGQGANEQFF
>TRBV29-1|TRBJ1-6
CSDGTDNSPLHF
>TRBV5-5|TRBJ2-7
CASSHDSSWERYF
>TRBV3-1|.
CASSQPLGYEQYF
>TRBV4-1|TRBJ2-4
CASSQFGQDLAKNIQYF
>TRBV29-1|TRBJ2-5
CSVDSRLGSETRYF
>TRBV20-1|TRBJ2-1
CSAFRDSNEQFF
>TRBV12-5|.
CASGSPGSSYNEQYF
>TRBV6-5|TRBJ2-1
CASSPGDRVYNEQFF
>TRBV27|TRBJ1-6
CASSFQGRGSPLHF
>TRBV29-1|TRBJ1-2
CSVGTPSYGYTF
>TRBV20-1|TRBJ2-1
CSAAGTSGRIRSNEQFF
>TRBV29-1|TRBJ2-3
CSVFPRIFRGTDTQYF
>TRBV7-8|TRBJ2-3
CASSFGVTKTDTQYF
>TRBV6-5|TRBJ2-3
CASRPRTGGTDTQYF
>TRBV6-6|TRBJ1-2
CASSPWEGAVDGYTF
>TRBV20-1|TRBJ2-1
CSAPGVGGGSSYNEQFF
>TRBV30|TRBJ2-6
CAWSVRLGMTF
>TRBV12-5|TRBJ2-4
CASGLVESKNIQYF
>TRBV4-1|TRBJ2-7
CASSPYGPTYEQYF
>TRBV6-2/TRBV6-3|TRBJ2-7
CASSYSNYEQYF
>TRBV6-5|TRBJ2-7
CASSYSLGQSYEQYF
>TRBV29-1|TRBJ2-3
CSVAGGRGTDTQYF
>TRBV2|TRBJ2-3
CAGRSGGSDTQYF
>TRBV4-1|TRBJ2-5
CASSQVGGGGQETQYF
>TRBV20-1|TRBJ2-7
CSARDWMRTSGGEQYF
>TRBV7-2|TRBJ2-7
CASSSTLGPQYEQYF
>TRBV28|TRBJ2-3
CASSTNLAGGPTDTQYF
>TRBV18|TRBJ2-5
CASSPQGQGLETQYF
>TRBV27|TRBJ2-1
CASSISNLLYEQFF
>TRBV28|TRBJ2-7
CASSFSTRQKYEQYF
>TRBV28|TRBJ2-1
CASRKFGYNEQFF
>TRBV6-5|.
CASSYSGTNRIYEQYF
>TRBV7-9|TRBJ2-3
CASSLGPIDQYF
>TRBV6-1|TRBJ2-5
CASSTYPGTSGMGIETQYF
>TRBV2|TRBJ1-2
CASSGQRINYGYTF
>TRBV18|TRBJ1-2
CASPPFPTGDYGYTF
>TRBV5-5|TRBJ1-2
CASSLNTGGYTF
>TRBV5-4|TRBJ2-1
CVSSLDRGPYNEQFF
>TRBV9|TRBJ2-3
CASSVGLAELRDTQYF
>TRBV30|TRBJ2-7
CAWSKGTGRYEQYF
>TRBV3-1|TRBJ2-6
CASSQGTLGLAGGWANVLTF
>TRBV7-3|TRBJ2-5
CASSSILAGGFAGTQYF
>TRBV20-1|TRBJ2-1
CSVRDAGRYNEQFF
>TRBV2|TRBJ2-5
CASSGRLAGDQETQYF
>TRBV9|TRBJ1-1
CASSVVPGSSWMNTEAFF
>TRBV4-1|TRBJ2-5
CASAGTSGGPGQETQYF
>TRBV7-2|TRBJ2-1
CASSHDGGNEQFF